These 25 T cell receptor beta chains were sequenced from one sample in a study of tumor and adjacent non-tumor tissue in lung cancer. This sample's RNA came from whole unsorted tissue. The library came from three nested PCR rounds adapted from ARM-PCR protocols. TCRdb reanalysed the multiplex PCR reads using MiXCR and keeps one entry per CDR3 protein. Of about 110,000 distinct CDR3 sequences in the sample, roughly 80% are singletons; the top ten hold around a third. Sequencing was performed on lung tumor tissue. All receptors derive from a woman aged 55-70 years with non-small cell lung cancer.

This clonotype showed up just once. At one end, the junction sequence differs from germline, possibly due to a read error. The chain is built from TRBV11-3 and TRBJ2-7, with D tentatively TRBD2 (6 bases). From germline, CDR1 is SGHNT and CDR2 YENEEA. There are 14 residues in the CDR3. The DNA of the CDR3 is TGTGCCAGCTGCTTAGATGCGGGAACCTACGATCAGTACTTC. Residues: CASCLDAGTYDQYF.

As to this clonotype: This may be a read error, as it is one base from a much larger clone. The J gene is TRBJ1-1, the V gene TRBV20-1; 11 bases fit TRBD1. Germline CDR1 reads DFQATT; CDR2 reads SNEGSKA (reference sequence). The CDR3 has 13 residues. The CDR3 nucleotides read TGCAGTGTTCTGGGACAGGGGGGAACTGACGCTTTCTTT. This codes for CSVLGQGGTDAFF.

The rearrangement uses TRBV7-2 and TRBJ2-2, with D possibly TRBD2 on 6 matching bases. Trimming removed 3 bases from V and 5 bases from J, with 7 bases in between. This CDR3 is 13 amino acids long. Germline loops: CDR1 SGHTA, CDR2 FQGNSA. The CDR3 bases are TGTGCCAGCAGCTTCCGGGGGACCGGGGAGCTGTTTTTT. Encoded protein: CASSFRGTGELFF.

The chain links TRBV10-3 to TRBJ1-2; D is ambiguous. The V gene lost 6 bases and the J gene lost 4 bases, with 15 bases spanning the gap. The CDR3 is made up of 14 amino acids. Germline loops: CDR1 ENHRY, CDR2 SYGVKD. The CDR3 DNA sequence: TGTGCCATCAGAACTAGCCTCGGCTGCTATGGCTACACCTTC. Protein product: CAIRTSLGCYGYTF.

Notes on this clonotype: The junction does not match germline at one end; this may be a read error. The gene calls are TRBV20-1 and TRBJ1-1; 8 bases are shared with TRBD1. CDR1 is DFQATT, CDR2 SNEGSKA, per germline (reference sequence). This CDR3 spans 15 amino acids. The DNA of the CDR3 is TGCAGTGCTAGAGTGAGGACAGGGATGGACACTGGAGCTTTCTTT. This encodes CSARVRTGMDTGAFF.

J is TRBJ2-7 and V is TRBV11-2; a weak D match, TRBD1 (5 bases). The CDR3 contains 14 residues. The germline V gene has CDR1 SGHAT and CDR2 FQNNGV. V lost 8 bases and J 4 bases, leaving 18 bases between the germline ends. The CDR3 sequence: CASHWGRGRYEQYF. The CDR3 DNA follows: TGTGCCAGCCATTGGGGCCGCGGACGATACGAGCAGTACTTC.

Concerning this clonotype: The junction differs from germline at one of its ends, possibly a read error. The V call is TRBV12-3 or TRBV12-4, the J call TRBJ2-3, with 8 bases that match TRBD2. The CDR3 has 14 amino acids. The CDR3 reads CVSSLAGSTGTQYF. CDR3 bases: TGTGTTAGCAGTTTAGCGGGGTCCACAGGTACGCAGTATTTT.

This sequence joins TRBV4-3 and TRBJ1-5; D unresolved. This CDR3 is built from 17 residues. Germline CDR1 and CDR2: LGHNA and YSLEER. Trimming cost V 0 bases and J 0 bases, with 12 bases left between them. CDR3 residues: CASSQDWKGYSNQPQHF. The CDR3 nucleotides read TGCGCCAGCAGCCAAGATTGGAAGGGCTATAGCAATCAGCCCCAGCATTTT.

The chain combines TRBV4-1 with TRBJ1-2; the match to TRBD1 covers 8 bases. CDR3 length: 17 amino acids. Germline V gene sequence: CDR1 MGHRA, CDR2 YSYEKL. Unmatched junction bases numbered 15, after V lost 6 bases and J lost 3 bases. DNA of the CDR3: TGCGCCAGCAGGACTCCCCGAGGACAGGGAGGGGACTATGGCTACACCTTC. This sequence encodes CASRTPRGQGGDYGYTF.

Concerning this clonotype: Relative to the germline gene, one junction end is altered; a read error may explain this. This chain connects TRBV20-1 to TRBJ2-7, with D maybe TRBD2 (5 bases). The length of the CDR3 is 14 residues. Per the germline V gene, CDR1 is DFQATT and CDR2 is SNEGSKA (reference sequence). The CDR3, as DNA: TGCAGTCCTAGACCTCCGGGATGGTCCAACGAGCAGTACTTC. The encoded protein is CSPRPPGWSNEQYF.

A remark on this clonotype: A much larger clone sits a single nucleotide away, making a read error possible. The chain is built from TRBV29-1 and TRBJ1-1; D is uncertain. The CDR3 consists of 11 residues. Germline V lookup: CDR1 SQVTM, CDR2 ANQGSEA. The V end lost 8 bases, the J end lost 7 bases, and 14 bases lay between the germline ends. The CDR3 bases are TGCAGCATAACAGAGTACCTTGAAGCTTTCTTT. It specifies CSITEYLEAFF. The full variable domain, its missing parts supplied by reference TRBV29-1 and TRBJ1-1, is SAVISQKPSRDICQRGTSLTIQCQVDSQVTMMFWYRQQPGQSLTLIATANQGSEATYESGFVIDKFPISRPNLTFSTLTVSNMSPEDSSIYLCSITEYLEAFFGQGTRLTVV.

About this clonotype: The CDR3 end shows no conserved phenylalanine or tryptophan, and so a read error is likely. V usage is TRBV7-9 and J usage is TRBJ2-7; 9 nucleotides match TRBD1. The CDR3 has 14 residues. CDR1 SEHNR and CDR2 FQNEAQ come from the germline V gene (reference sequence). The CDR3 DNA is TGTGCCAGCAGCTCCCGGGACAGGGTCCACGAACAGTACCTC. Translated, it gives CASSSRDRVHEQYL.

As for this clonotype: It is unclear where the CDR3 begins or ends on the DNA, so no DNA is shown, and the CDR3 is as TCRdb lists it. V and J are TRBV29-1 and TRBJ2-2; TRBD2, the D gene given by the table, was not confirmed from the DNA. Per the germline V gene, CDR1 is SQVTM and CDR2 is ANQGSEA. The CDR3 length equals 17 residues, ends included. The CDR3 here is CSVEVAVGTTNTGELLF.

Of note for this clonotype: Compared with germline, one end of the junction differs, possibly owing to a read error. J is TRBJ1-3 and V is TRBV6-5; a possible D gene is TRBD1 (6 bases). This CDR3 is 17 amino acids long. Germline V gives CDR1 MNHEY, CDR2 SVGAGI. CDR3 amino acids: CASSHADRGYTGNTIYF. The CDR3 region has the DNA TGTGCCAGCAGTCATGCGGACAGAGGGTATACAGGAAACACAATATATTTT.

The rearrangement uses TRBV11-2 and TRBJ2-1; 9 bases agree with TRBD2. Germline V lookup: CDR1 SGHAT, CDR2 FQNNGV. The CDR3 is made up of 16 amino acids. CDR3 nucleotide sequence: TGTACCAACAGCTCCAGATCGGGCGGGGGGGGAAATGAGCAGTTCTTC. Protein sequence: CTNSSRSGGGGNEQFF. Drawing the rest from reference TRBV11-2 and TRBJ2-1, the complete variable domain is EAGVAQSPRYKIIEKRQSVAFWCNPISGHATLYWYQQILGQGPKLLIQFQNNGVVDDSQLPKDRFSAERLKGVDSTLKIQPAKLEDSAVYLCTNSSRSGGGGNEQFFGPGTRLTVL.

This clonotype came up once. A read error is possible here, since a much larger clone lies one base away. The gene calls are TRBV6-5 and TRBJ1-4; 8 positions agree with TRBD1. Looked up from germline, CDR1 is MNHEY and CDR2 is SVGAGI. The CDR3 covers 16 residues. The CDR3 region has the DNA TGTGCCAACAGTTTTTCTCGGACAGGGATCTATGAAAAACTGTTTTTT. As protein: CANSFSRTGIYEKLFF.

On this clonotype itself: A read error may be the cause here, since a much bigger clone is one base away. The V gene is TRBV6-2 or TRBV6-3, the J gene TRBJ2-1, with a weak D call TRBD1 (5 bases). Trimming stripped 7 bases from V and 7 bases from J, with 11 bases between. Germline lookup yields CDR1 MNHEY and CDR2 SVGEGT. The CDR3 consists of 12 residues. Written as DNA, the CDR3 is TGTGCCAGCAACCAGACAGAAAATGAGCAGTTCTTC. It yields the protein CASNQTENEQFF.

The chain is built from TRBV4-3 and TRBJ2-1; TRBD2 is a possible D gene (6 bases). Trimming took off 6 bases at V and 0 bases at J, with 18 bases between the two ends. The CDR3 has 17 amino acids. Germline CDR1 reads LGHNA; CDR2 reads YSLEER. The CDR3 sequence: CASRDRRDGSSYNEQFF. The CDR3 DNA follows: TGCGCCAGCAGGGACCGGCGGGACGGCAGCTCCTACAATGAGCAGTTCTTC.

The CDR3 nucleotides are TGTGCCAGCAAAAATCGCCAGGGGCATGGTTTTGGCTACACCTTC. Translated, it gives CASKNRQGHGFGYTF. This chain uses TRBV28 with TRBJ1-2, with D possibly being TRBD1 (6 bases). The germline gives CDR1 MDHEN, CDR2 SYDVKM. The CDR3 covers 15 residues. Trimming pared 7 bases from V and 7 bases from J, leaving 22 bases between.

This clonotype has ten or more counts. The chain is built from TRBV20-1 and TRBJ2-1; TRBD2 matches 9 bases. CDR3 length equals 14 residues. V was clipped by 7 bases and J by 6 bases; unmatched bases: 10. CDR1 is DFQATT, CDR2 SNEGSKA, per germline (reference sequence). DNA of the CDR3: TGCAGTGAGGCGGGGGGGAATACACTCAATGAGCAGTTCTTC. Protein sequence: CSEAGGNTLNEQFF.

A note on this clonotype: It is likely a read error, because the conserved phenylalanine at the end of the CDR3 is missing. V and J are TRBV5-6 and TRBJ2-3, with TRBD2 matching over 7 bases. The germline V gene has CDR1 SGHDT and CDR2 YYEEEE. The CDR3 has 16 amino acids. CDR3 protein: CVSSHPGTKISDTQYY. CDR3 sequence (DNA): TGTGTCAGCAGCCATCCCGGGACTAAAATTTCAGATACGCAGTATTAT.

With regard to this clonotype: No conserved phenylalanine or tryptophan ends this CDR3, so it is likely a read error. This CDR3 is CSASPGTSGRYEQYS. The CDR3 coding sequence is TGCAGTGCTAGCCCCGGGACTAGCGGGAGGTATGAGCAGTACTCC. This rearrangement joins TRBV20-1 to TRBJ2-7; 15 bases line up with TRBD2. After removal of 3 bases from V and 7 bases from J, the junction contained 7 bases not matched to a gene. The germline gives CDR1 DFQATT, CDR2 SNEGSKA (reference sequence). The CDR3 is 15 amino acids.

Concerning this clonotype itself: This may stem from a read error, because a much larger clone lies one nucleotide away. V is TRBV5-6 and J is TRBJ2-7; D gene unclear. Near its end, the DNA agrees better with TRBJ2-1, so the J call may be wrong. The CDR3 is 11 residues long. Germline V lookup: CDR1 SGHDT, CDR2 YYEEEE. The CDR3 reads CASSFLGRQFF. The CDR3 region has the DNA TGTGCCAGCAGCTTTCTTGGCCGACAGTTCTTC.

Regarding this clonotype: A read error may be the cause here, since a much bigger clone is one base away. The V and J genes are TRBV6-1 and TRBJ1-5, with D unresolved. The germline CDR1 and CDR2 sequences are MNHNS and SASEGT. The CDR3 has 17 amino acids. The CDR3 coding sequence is TGTGTCAGCAGTGAAGCCCATGGGAACAGCTTCAATCAGCCCCAGCATTTT. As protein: CVSSEAHGNSFNQPQHF.

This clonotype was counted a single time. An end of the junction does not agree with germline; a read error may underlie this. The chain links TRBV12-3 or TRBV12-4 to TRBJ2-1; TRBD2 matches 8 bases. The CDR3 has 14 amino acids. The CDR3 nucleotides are TGTGACAGCAGCCGGACTAGCTTATTCAATGAGCAGTTATTC. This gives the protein CDSSRTSLFNEQLF.